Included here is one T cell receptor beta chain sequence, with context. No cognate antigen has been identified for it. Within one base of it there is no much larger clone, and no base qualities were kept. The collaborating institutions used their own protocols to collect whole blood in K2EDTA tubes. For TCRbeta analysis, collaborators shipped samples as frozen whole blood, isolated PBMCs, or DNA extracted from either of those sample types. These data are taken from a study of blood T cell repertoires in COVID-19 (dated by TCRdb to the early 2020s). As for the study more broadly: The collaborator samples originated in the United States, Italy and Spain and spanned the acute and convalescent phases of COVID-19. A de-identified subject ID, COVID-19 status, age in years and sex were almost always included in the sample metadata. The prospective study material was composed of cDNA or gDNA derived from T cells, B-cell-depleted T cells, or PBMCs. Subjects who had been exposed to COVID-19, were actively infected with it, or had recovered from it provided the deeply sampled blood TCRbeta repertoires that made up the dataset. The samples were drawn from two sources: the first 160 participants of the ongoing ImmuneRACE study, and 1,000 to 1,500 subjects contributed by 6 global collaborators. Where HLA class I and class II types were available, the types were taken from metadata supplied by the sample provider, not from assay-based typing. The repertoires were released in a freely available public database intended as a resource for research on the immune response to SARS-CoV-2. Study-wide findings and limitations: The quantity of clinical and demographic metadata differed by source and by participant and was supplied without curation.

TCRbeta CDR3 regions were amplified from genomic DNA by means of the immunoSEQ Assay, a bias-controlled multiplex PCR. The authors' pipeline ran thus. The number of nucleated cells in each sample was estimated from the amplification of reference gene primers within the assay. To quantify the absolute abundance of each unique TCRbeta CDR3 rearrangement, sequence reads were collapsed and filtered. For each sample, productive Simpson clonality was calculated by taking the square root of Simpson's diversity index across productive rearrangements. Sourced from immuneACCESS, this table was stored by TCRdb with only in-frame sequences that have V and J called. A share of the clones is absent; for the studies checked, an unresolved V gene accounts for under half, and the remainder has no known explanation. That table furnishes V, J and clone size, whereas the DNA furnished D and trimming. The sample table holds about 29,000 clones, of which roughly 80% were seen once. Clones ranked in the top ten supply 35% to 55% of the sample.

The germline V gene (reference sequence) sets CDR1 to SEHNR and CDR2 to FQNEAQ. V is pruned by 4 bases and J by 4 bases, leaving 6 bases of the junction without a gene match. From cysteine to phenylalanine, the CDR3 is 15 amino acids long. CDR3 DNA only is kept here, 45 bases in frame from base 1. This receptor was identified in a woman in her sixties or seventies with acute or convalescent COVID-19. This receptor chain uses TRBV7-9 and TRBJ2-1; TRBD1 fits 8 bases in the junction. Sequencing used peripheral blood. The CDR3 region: CASSSRDRPYNEQFF. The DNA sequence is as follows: TGTGCCAGCAGCTCCCGGGACAGGCCATACAATGAGCAGTTCTTC.